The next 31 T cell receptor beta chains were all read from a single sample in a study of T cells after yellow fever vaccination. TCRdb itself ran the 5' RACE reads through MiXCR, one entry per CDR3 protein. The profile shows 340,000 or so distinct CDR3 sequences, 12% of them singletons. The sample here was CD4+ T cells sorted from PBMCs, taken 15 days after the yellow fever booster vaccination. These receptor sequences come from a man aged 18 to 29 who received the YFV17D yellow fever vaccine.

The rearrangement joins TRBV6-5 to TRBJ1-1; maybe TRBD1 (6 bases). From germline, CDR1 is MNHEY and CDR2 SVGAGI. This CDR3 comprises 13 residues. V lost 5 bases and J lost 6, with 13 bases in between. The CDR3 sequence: CASSVRGGAEAFF. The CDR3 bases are TGTGCCAGCAGTGTCCGGGGGGGCGCTGAAGCTTTCTTT.

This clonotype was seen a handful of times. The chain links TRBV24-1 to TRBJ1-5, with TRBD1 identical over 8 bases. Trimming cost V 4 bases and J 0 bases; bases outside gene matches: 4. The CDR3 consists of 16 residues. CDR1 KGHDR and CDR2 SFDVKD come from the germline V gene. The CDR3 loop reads CATSDPTGDSNQPQHF. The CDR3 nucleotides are TGTGCCACCAGTGACCCGACAGGGGATAGCAATCAGCCCCAGCATTTT.

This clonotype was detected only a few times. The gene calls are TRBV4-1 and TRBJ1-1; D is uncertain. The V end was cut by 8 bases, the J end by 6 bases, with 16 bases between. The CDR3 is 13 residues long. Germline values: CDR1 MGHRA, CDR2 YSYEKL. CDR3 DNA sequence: TGCGCCAGCGGTAGGTTCCTGGTCGCTGAAGCTTTCTTT. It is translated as CASGRFLVAEAFF.

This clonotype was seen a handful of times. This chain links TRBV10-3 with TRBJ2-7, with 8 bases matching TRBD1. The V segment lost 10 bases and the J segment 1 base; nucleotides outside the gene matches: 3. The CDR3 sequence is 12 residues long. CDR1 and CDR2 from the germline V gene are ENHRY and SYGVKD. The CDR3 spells CATGQGSYEQYF. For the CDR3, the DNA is TGTGCCACCGGACAGGGATCCTACGAGCAGTACTTC.

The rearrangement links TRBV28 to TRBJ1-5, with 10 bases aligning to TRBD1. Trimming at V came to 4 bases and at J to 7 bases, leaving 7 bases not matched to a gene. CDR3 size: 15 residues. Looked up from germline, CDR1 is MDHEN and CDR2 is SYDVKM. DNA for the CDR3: TGTGCCAGCAGTTCAAGACAGGGGGCCCACCAGCCCCAGCATTTT. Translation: CASSSRQGAHQPQHF.

The DNA of the CDR3 is TGTGCCAGCAGCCGCTGGACAGGACGGGACACCGGGGAGCTGTTTTTT. It translates to CASSRWTGRDTGELFF. The chain recombines TRBV3-1 with TRBJ2-2; 7 positions match TRBD1. CDR3 size: 16 residues. Germline lookup yields CDR1 LGHDT and CDR2 YNNKEL (reference sequence). J gave up 3 bases and V 4 bases, and 8 bases lay outside the gene matches.

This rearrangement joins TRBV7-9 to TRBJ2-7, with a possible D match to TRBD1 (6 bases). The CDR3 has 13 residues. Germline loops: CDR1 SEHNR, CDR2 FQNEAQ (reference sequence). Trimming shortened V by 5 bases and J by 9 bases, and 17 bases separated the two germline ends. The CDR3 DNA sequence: TGTGCCAGCAGCCTCATAGGGGCCAGGGGGCAGTACGTC. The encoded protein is CASSLIGARGQYV.

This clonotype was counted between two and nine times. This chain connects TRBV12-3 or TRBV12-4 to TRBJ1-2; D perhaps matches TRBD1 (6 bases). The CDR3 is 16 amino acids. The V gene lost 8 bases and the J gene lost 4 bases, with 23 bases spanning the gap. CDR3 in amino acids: CASSQGRALVFYGYTF. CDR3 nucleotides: TGTGCCAGCTCACAGGGTAGAGCTCTGGTGTTCTATGGCTACACCTTC.

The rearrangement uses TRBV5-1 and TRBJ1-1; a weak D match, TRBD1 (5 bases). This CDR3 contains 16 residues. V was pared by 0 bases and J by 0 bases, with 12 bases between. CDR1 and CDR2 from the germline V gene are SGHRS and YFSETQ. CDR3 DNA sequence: TGCGCCAGCAGCTTGGCGCAGGGTGGGATGAACACTGAAGCTTTCTTT. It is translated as CASSLAQGGMNTEAFF.

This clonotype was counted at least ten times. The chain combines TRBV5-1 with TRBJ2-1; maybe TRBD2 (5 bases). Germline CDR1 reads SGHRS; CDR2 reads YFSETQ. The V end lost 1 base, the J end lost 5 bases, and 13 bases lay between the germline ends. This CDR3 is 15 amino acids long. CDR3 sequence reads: CASSLPSGINNEQFF. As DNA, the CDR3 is TGCGCCAGCAGCTTGCCGTCCGGGATTAACAATGAGCAGTTCTTC.

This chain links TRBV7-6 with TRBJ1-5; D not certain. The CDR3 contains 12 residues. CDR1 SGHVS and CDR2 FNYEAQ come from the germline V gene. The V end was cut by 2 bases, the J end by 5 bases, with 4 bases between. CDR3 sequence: CASSLPDQPQHF. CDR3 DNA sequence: TGTGCCAGCAGCTTACCAGATCAGCCCCAGCATTTT.

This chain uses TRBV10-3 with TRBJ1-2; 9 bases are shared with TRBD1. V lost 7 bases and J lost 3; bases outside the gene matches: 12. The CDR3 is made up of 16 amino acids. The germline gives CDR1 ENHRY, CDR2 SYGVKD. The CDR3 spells CAIMGTGGPLDYGYTF. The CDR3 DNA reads TGTGCCATCATGGGAACAGGGGGCCCTCTGGACTATGGCTACACCTTC.

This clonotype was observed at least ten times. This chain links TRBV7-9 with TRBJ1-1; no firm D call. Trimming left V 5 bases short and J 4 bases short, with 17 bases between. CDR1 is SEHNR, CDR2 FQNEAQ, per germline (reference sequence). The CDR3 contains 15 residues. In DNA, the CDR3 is TGTGCCAGCAGCCCAAAAATCCGAGTAGGCACTGAAGCTTTCTTT. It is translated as CASSPKIRVGTEAFF. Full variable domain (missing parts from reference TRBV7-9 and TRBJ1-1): DTGVSQNPRHKITKRGQNVTFRCDPISEHNRLYWYRQTLGQGPEFLTYFQNEAQLEKSRLLSDRFSAERPKGSFSTLEIQRTEQGDSAMYLCASSPKIRVGTEAFFGQGTRLTVV.

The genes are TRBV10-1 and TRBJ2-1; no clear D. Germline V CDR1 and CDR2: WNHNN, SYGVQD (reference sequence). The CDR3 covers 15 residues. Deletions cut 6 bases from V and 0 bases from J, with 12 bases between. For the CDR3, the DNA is TGCGCCAGCAGGCCAGGACGGAGCTCCTACAATGAGCAGTTCTTC. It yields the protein CASRPGRSSYNEQFF.

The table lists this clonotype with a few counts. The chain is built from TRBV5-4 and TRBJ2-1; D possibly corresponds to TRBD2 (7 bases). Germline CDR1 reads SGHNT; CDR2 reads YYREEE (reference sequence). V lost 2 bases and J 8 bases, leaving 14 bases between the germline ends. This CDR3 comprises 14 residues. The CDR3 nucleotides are TGTGCCAGCAGCTTTCGCGGGGGCAAGGATGAGCAGTTCTTC. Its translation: CASSFRGGKDEQFF.

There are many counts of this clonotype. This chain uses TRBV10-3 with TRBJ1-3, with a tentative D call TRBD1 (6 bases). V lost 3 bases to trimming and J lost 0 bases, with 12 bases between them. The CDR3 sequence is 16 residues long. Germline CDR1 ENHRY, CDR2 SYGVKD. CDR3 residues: CAISEPDSNSGNTIYF. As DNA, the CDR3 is TGTGCCATCAGTGAACCGGACAGTAACTCTGGAAACACCATATATTTT.

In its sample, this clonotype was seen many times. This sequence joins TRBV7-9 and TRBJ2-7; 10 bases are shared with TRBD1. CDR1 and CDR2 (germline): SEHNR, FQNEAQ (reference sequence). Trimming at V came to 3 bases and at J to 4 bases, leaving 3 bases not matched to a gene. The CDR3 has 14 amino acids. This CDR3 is CASSFGQGVYEQYV. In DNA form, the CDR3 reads TGTGCCAGCAGCTTCGGACAGGGGGTGTACGAGCAGTACGTC.

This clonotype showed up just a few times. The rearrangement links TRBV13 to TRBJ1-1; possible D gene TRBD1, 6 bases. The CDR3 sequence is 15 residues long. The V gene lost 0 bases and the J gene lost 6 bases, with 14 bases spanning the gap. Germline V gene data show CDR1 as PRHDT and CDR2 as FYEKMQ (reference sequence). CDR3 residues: CASSLGGGPGAEAFF. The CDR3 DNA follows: TGTGCCAGCAGCTTAGGAGGGGGGCCGGGGGCTGAAGCTTTCTTT.

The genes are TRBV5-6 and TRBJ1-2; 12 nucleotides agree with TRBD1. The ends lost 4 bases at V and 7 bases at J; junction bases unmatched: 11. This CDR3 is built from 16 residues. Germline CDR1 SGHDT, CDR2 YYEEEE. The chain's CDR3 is CASSPSGTGGAGGYTF. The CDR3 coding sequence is TGTGCCAGCAGCCCCAGCGGGACAGGGGGCGCGGGTGGCTACACCTTC. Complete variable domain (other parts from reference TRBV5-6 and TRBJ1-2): DAGVTQSPTHLIKTRGQQVTLRCSPKSGHDTVSWYQQALGQGPQFIFQYYEEEERQRGNFPDRFSGHQFPNYSSELNVNALLLGDSALYLCASSPSGTGGAGGYTFGSGTRLTVV.

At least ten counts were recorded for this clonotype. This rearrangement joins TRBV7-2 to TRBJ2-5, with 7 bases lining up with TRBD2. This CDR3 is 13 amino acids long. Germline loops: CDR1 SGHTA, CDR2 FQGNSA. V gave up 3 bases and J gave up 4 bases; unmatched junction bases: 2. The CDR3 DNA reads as TGTGCCAGCAGCTTTGCTAGCGGAGAGACCCAGTACTTC. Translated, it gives CASSFASGETQYF.

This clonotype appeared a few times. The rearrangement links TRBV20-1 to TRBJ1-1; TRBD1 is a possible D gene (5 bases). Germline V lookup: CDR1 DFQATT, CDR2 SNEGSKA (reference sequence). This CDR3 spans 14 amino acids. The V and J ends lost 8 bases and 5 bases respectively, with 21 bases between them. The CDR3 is CSPTFWGGGTEAFF. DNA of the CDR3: TGCAGTCCTACCTTTTGGGGGGGAGGGACTGAAGCTTTCTTT.

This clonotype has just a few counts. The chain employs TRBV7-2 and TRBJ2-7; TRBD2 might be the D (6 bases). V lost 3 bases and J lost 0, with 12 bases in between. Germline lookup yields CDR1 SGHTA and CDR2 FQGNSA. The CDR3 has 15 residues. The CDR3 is CASSLRGSPSYEQYF. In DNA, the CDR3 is TGTGCCAGCAGCTTGCGGGGTTCCCCCTCCTACGAGCAGTACTTC.

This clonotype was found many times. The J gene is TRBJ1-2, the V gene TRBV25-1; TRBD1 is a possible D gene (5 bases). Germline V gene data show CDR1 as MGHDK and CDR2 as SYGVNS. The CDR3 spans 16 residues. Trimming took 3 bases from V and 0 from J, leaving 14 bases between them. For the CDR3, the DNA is TGTGCCAGCAGTGATGTTAGCGGGGCTACTAACTATGGCTACACCTTC. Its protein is CASSDVSGATNYGYTF.

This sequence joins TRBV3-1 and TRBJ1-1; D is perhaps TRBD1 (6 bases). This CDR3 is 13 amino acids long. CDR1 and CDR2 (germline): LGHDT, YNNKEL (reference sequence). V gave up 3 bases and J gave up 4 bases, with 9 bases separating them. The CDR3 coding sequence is TGTGCCAGCAGCCAGAGGGGGGGCACTGAAGCTTTCTTT. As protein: CASSQRGGTEAFF.

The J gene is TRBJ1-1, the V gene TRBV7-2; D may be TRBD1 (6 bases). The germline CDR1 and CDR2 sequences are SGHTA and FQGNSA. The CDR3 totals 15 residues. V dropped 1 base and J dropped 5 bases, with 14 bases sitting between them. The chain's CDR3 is CASSLDPGVTTEAFF. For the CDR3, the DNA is TGTGCCAGCAGCTTAGATCCAGGGGTGACGACTGAAGCTTTCTTT.

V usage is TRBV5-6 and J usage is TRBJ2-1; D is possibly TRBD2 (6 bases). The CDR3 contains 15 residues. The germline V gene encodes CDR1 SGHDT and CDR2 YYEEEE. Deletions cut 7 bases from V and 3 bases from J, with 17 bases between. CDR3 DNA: TGTGCCAGCGGGAGGTGGAGCGTCATCTACAATGAGCAGTTCTTC. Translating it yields CASGRWSVIYNEQFF.

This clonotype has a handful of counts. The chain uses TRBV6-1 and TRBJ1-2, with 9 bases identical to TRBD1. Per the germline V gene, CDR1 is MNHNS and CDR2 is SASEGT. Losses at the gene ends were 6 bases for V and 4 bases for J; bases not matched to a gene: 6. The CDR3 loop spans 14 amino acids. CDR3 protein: CASRTGTGSYGYTF. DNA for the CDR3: TGTGCCAGCAGGACCGGGACAGGGTCCTATGGCTACACCTTC.

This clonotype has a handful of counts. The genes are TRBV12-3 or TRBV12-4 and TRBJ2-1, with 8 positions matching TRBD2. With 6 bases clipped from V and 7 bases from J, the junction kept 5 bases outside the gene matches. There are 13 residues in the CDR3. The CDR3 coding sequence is TGTGCCAGCAGATCCGGGACTAGTAATGAGCAGTTCTTC. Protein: CASRSGTSNEQFF.

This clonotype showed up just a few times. The CDR3 nucleotides read TGTGCCAGCAGTTTATTATTGTTTAACTATGGCTACACCTTC. Residues: CASSLLLFNYGYTF. The chain is built from TRBV12-3 or TRBV12-4 and TRBJ1-2; D unresolved. This CDR3 is built from 14 residues. V lost 2 bases to trimming and J lost 1 base, with 8 bases between them.

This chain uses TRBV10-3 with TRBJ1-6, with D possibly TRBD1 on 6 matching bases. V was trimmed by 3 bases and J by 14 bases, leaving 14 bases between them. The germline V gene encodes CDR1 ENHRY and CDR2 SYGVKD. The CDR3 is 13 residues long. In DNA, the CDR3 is TGTGCCATCAGTGATGGGGGGCAGGCGGCCCTCCACTTT. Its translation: CAISDGGQAALHF.

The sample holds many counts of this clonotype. In nucleotides, the CDR3 is TGTGCCAGCAGCCCAGATACGCAGTATTTT. Amino acid sequence: CASSPDTQYF. This chain uses TRBV7-9 with TRBJ2-3; the D is unclear. Looked up from germline, CDR1 is SEHNR and CDR2 is FQNEAQ (reference sequence). V lost 5 bases to trimming and J lost 4 bases, with 1 base between them. CDR3 length equals 10 residues.